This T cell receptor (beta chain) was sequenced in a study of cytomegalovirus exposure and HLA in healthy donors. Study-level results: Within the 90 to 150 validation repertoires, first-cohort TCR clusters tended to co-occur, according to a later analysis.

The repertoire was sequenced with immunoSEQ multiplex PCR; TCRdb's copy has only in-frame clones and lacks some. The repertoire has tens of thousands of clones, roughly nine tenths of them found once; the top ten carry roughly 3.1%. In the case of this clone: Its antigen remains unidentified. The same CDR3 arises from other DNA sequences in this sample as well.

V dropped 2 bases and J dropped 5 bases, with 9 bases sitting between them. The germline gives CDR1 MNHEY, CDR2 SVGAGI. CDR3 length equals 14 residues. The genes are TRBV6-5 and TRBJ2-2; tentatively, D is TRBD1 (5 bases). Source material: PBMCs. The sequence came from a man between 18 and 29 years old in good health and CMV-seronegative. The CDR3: CASSYDSGTGELFF. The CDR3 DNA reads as TGTGCCAGCAGTTACGACAGTGGGACCGGGGAGCTGTTTTTT.